The clone carrying this T cell receptor (beta chain) was seen only a few times. The data derive from a study of tumour-infiltrating T cells in Burkitt lymphoma. Repertoires were generated with immunoSEQ multiplex PCR, while TCRdb's copy carries only in-frame clones and drops some. The table has around 46,000 clones, more than 25% seen once; the top ten hold roughly 2.6%. Trimming cost V 4 bases and J 10 bases; bases outside gene matches: 10. Germline V gives CDR1 SGHNT, CDR2 YYREEE (reference sequence). This CDR3 spans 14 amino acids. This receptor was identified in a human donor with Burkitt lymphoma. Sequenced material: tumor tissue. The rearrangement joins TRBV5-4 to TRBJ2-1, with 8 bases matching TRBD2. The CDR3 is CASSPIGGAREQFF. The CDR3, as DNA: TGTGCCAGCAGCCCGATCGGGGGGGCCAGGGAGCAGTTCTTC.